These T cell receptor beta chains were read from a single sample in a study of T cells in Graves' hyperthyroidism and ophthalmopathy. TCRdb independently ran MiXCR on the multiplex PCR reads; one entry per CDR3 protein. Of about 210,000 distinct CDR3 sequences in the sample, roughly 15% were seen once. Sequenced input: blood. The source is a man aged 50-59 years with Graves' hyperthyroidism. Both conserved end residues are part of each CDR3. D genes are given only for firm matches. Size is stated for part of the rows, as once, few or many counts, or as a class when the clone is expanded.

D: TRBD1
J: TRBJ1-2
V: TRBV3-1
size: -
DNA: TGTGCCAGCAGCTTTAGGACAGGGGGTGGCTACACCTTC
CDR3: CASSFRTGGGYTF

D: -
J: TRBJ2-3
V: TRBV6-1
size: -
DNA: TGTGCCAGCAGTGAACAGGGGAACCTATTGGAGCAGTATTTT
CDR3: CASSEQGNLLEQYF

D: -
J: TRBJ1-2
V: TRBV5-5
size: many
DNA: TGTGCCAGCAGCTTGTGGACGGGGTTCGAGGGCTACACCTTC
CDR3: CASSLWTGFEGYTF

D: TRBD1
J: TRBJ2-1
V: TRBV20-1
size: few
DNA: TGCAGTGCGTATGCGGGACAGGGTTACAATGAGCAGTTCTTC
CDR3: CSAYAGQGYNEQFF

D: -
J: TRBJ2-3
V: TRBV2
size: few
DNA: TGTGCCAGCAGAATACGGCGCACAGATACGCAGTATTTT
CDR3: CASRIRRTDTQYF

D: -
J: TRBJ2-7
V: TRBV4-1
size: few
DNA: TGCGCCAGCAGCCAAATAAGAGGCGAGCAGTACTTC
CDR3: CASSQIRGEQYF

D: TRBD1
J: TRBJ2-1
V: TRBV7-2
size: many
DNA: TGTGCCAGCAGCCTCCGACAGGGTCTTACCTACAATGAGCAGTTCTTC
CDR3: CASSLRQGLTYNEQFF

D: TRBD1
J: TRBJ2-3
V: TRBV28
size: many
DNA: TGTGCCAGCAGCCGATTCACAGGGGGCTCAGGAACAGATACGCAGTATTTT
CDR3: CASSRFTGGSGTDTQYF

D: TRBD2
J: TRBJ2-1
V: TRBV7-9
size: many
DNA: TGTGCCAGCAGTCCAATCCCGGGACTAGCGGGATTTGGTGAGCAGTTCTTC
CDR3: CASSPIPGLAGFGEQFF

D: -
J: TRBJ1-6
V: TRBV20-1
size: -
DNA: TGCAGTGCTTCCGGGTATCGGGGTAATTCACCCCTCCACTTT
CDR3: CSASGYRGNSPLHF

D: -
J: TRBJ2-7
V: TRBV15
size: -
DNA: TGTGCCACCAGCAGAGAGCGAGCGGGTCCCTACGAGCAGTACTTC
CDR3: CATSRERAGPYEQYF

D: -
J: TRBJ2-1
V: TRBV11-2
size: -
DNA: TGTGCCAGCAGCTTAGCTTTATATAATGAGCAGTTCTTC
CDR3: CASSLALYNEQFF

D: TRBD2
J: TRBJ2-2
V: TRBV30
size: -
DNA: TGTGCCTGGAGTGCGCCGGGACTAGCGGGATTCAGGGGGGAGCTGTTTTTT
CDR3: CAWSAPGLAGFRGELFF

D: TRBD2
J: TRBJ2-1
V: TRBV20-1
size: few
DNA: TGCAGTGCTAGAGGAGGTACTCGCGGGAGTTACAATGAGCAGTTCTTC
CDR3: CSARGGTRGSYNEQFF

D: -
J: TRBJ1-1
V: TRBV7-9
size: -
DNA: TGTGCCAGCAGCCACCCCACACAGGGGAACACTGAAGCTTTCTTT
CDR3: CASSHPTQGNTEAFF

D: -
J: TRBJ2-1
V: TRBV20-1
size: few
DNA: TGCAGTGCTTTGCTAGGGAATGAGCAGTTCTTC
CDR3: CSALLGNEQFF

D: TRBD2
J: TRBJ2-2
V: TRBV28
size: few
DNA: TGTGCCAGCAGGGCTTCACTAGCGGCTACCGGGGAGCTGTTTTTT
CDR3: CASRASLAATGELFF

D: -
J: TRBJ2-7
V: TRBV2
size: many
DNA: TGTGCCAGCAGTGATCCACTGAGCGGAACCCCCTACGAGCAGTACTTC
CDR3: CASSDPLSGTPYEQYF

D: TRBD2
J: TRBJ2-3
V: TRBV11-1
size: many
DNA: TGTGCCAGCAGCCCTGGGGCAGGGAGGGGAGATACGCAGTATTTT
CDR3: CASSPGAGRGDTQYF

D: -
J: TRBJ2-1
V: TRBV24-1
size: many
DNA: TGTGCCACCAGTGATTCCGGGACGGGCCGTATTCATGAGCAGTTCTTC
CDR3: CATSDSGTGRIHEQFF

D: -
J: TRBJ1-5
V: TRBV27
size: -
DNA: TGTGCCAGCAGTTTATCCCAGAATCAGCCCCAGCATTTT
CDR3: CASSLSQNQPQHF

D: TRBD1
J: TRBJ1-1
V: TRBV5-5
size: many
DNA: TGTGCCAGCAGCTTGTCGCGACAGGGTGAAGCTTTCTTT
CDR3: CASSLSRQGEAFF

D: -
J: TRBJ1-2
V: TRBV20-1
size: -
DNA: TGCAGTGCTAGTCCCCCAGGTCTTACAGCTAACTATGGCTACACCTTC
CDR3: CSASPPGLTANYGYTF

D: TRBD2
J: TRBJ2-1
V: TRBV18
size: many
DNA: TGCGCCAGCAGCCCCGGACTAGCGGGAGACAATGAGCAGTTCTTC
CDR3: CASSPGLAGDNEQFF

D: -
J: TRBJ2-7
V: TRBV6-1
size: many
DNA: TGTGCCAGCAGTGCAGCGGTGACCACCAGGAGTTCCTACGAGCAGTACTTC
CDR3: CASSAAVTTRSSYEQYF

D: TRBD1
J: TRBJ2-6
V: TRBV29-1
size: -
DNA: TGCAGCGTTGATCAGGGGGCTGGGGCCAACGTCCTGACTTTC
CDR3: CSVDQGAGANVLTF

D: TRBD1
J: TRBJ2-7
V: TRBV15
size: many
DNA: TGTGCCACCAGCTTAGGGACAGGGAGCTACGAGCAGTACTTC
CDR3: CATSLGTGSYEQYF

D: TRBD2
J: TRBJ2-2
V: TRBV28
size: many
DNA: TGTGCCAGCAGCCTAGCGGGACAGACGATCACCGGGGAGCTGTTTTTT
CDR3: CASSLAGQTITGELFF

D: TRBD1
J: TRBJ1-1
V: TRBV27
size: many
DNA: TGTGCCAGCAGTTTCCTATACAGGGGAAAGAACACTGAAGCTTTCTTT
CDR3: CASSFLYRGKNTEAFF

D: -
J: TRBJ1-5
V: TRBV9
size: -
DNA: TGTGCCAGCAGCGGGGGCCCGGGCAACCAGCCCCAGCATTTT
CDR3: CASSGGPGNQPQHF

D: -
J: TRBJ2-2
V: TRBV2
size: few
DNA: TGTGCCAGCAGCCGGGACCGACCGAACACCGGGGAGCTGTTTTTT
CDR3: CASSRDRPNTGELFF

D: TRBD2
J: TRBJ2-2
V: TRBV7-2
size: -
DNA: TGTGCCAGCAGCTCGGGAGGGACCCTGGGGGAGCTGTTTTTT
CDR3: CASSSGGTLGELFF

D: -
J: TRBJ2-5
V: TRBV15
size: few
DNA: TGTGCCACCAGCAGACCTGGGACACTACGAGAGACCCAGTACTTC
CDR3: CATSRPGTLRETQYF

D: TRBD2
J: TRBJ2-5
V: TRBV7-2
size: many
DNA: TGTGCCAGCAGCCCGGGGACTAGCCGGACGGAGACCCAGTACTTC
CDR3: CASSPGTSRTETQYF

D: -
J: TRBJ2-1
V: TRBV12-3/TRBV12-4
size: -
DNA: TGTGCCAGCAGCTACGGGGGAAGCTCCTACAATGAGCAGTCCTTC
CDR3: CASSYGGSSYNEQSF

D: TRBD2
J: TRBJ2-3
V: TRBV10-3
size: -
DNA: TGTGCCATCAATTCGGCGAGCGGGAGGGCCCCAGATACGCAGTATTTT
CDR3: CAINSASGRAPDTQYF

D: -
J: TRBJ2-6
V: TRBV7-2
size: few
DNA: TGTGCCAGCAGCGTGCGATCTGGGGCCAACGTCCTGACTTTC
CDR3: CASSVRSGANVLTF